The following is a T cell receptor (beta chain) sequence with its context. As yet, its antigen is unknown. Per germline, CDR1 SGHTA and CDR2 FQGNSA. Trimming pared 6 bases from V and 6 bases from J, leaving 10 bases between. The CDR3 totals 12 residues. The data are from a study of post-analysis software for immune sequencing data. Overall study findings and caveats: People with multiple sclerosis had a significantly lower normalized Chao1 diversity than controls did. The F measure placed samples prepared in the same batch into strongly shared clusters. Patients used a handful of TRBV segments, including TRBV5-6, TRBV5-1 and TRBV20-1, more often than controls.

The TCR beta cDNA libraries contained unique molecular identifiers. T cells numbering 1 to 10 million yielded cDNA molecules that totaled about 500,000. One entry per CDR3 protein, called by TCRdb with MiXCR from the PCR reads. Among around 150,000 distinct CDR3 sequences, about 36% were seen once, and the ten largest hold about 26%. The J gene is TRBJ2-3, the V gene TRBV7-2; the D is unclear. The source of this sequence is a girl between 5 and 17 years old with multiple sclerosis. Sample: blood, taken after autologous hematopoietic stem cell transplantation. CDR3 nucleotides: TGTGCCAGCAGACTCGTATTCGATACGCAGTATTTT. It specifies CASRLVFDTQYF.